The source of this TCR beta chain is a study of blood T cell repertoires in COVID-19. Study information: T cells, B-cell-depleted T cells, or PBMCs supplied cDNA or gDNA.

Participants' own reports of clinical history determined their cohort assignment. The CDR3 contains 15 residues. V shed 2 bases and J shed 4 bases, with 15 bases lying between them. The germline V gene has CDR1 SGHRS and CDR2 YFSETQ. Original methodology: Quantification of nucleated cells was approximated via reference gene primer amplification. Clones were sequenced by immunoSEQ multiplex PCR, and TCRdb holds only the in-frame ones, with some missing. V, J and clone size are taken as reported in that table, and D and trimming were inferred from the DNA itself. Among more than 200,000 clones listed, roughly 91% were seen once.

This receptor was taken from a woman between 25 and 40 years old who had recovered from COVID-19. The V call is TRBV5-1, the J call TRBJ1-1, with D maybe TRBD1 (6 bases). Sequencing used PBMCs or T cells enriched from blood (not recorded which). The CDR3 loop reads CASSFSQGLGTEAFF. The DNA of the CDR3 is TGCGCCAGCAGCTTCTCCCAGGGGCTGGGCACTGAAGCTTTCTTT. Based on the CDR3 plus reference TRBV5-1 and TRBJ1-1, the full variable domain is KAGVTQTPRYLIKTRGQQVTLSCSPISGHRSVSWYQQTPGQGLQFLFEYFSETQRNKGNFPGRFSGRQFSNSRSEMNVSTLELGDSALYLCASSFSQGLGTEAFFGQGTRLTVV.